This is a list of T cell receptor beta chains from one sample in a study of blood T cell repertoires in COVID-19. Data came from immunoSEQ multiplex PCR; TCRdb stores just in-frame clones and leaves some out. This table has some 120,000 clones, around 78% appearing once. The sample comprised peripheral blood. These receptors originate from a man aged 25 to 40 with acute or convalescent COVID-19. The CDR3 runs from the conserved cysteine through the conserved F or W. D genes are given only for firm matches. Size values are once, few and many counts, or a class for expanded clones, and some rows have none.

j_gene: TRBJ2-1; v_gene: TRBV5-1; d_gene: -; abundance: -; CDR3aa: CASSLGTEQFF; CDR3nt: TGCGCCAGCAGCTTGGGGACAGAGCAGTTCTTC
j_gene: TRBJ2-2; v_gene: TRBV2; d_gene: TRBD1; abundance: -; CDR3aa: CASRMGQGIGSTGELFF; CDR3nt: TGTGCCAGCAGGATGGGACAGGGGATAGGTAGCACCGGGGAGCTGTTTTTT
j_gene: TRBJ1-2; v_gene: TRBV2; d_gene: -; abundance: -; CDR3aa: CASSERRGSYGYTF; CDR3nt: TGTGCCAGCAGTGAAAGAAGAGGTAGTTATGGCTACACCTTC
j_gene: TRBJ2-1; v_gene: TRBV5-1; d_gene: TRBD2; abundance: few; CDR3aa: CASSPPLAGGGGNEQFF; CDR3nt: TGCGCCAGCAGCCCCCCCCTAGCGGGAGGCGGGGGGAATGAGCAGTTCTTC
j_gene: TRBJ2-5; v_gene: TRBV11-3; d_gene: -; abundance: -; CDR3aa: CASSGRAQETQYF; CDR3nt: TGTGCCAGCAGCGGGCGGGCTCAAGAGACCCAGTACTTC
j_gene: TRBJ1-1; v_gene: TRBV4-3; d_gene: -; abundance: -; CDR3aa: CASSQDLEGSTEAFF; CDR3nt: TGCGCCAGCAGCCAAGATTTGGAGGGAAGCACTGAAGCTTTCTTT
j_gene: TRBJ2-2; v_gene: TRBV9; d_gene: TRBD2; abundance: once; CDR3aa: CASSTTSGRPPGELFF; CDR3nt: TGTGCCAGCAGCACTACTAGCGGGAGACCCCCCGGGGAGCTGTTTTTT
j_gene: TRBJ2-3; v_gene: TRBV15; d_gene: -; abundance: -; CDR3aa: CATSRERVSQYF; CDR3nt: TGTGCCACCAGCAGAGAGCGCGTATCGCAGTATTTT
j_gene: TRBJ2-3; v_gene: TRBV2; d_gene: TRBD1; abundance: -; CDR3aa: CASNLDRGTDTQYF; CDR3nt: TGTGCCAGCAACCTGGACAGGGGAACAGATACGCAGTATTTT
j_gene: TRBJ2-3; v_gene: TRBV19; d_gene: TRBD2; abundance: -; CDR3aa: CASSRGTSEADTQYF; CDR3nt: TGTGCCAGTAGTCGAGGGACTAGCGAGGCAGATACGCAGTATTTT
j_gene: TRBJ2-1; v_gene: TRBV5-1; d_gene: -; abundance: -; CDR3aa: CASRTLRLGGEQFF; CDR3nt: TGCGCCAGCAGAACCTTACGACTAGGTGGTGAGCAGTTCTTC
j_gene: TRBJ1-2; v_gene: TRBV7-8; d_gene: TRBD1; abundance: -; CDR3aa: CASSSRQGLGGYTF; CDR3nt: TGTGCCAGCAGCTCCAGACAGGGTTTGGGTGGCTACACCTTC
j_gene: TRBJ2-3; v_gene: TRBV6-4; d_gene: TRBD1; abundance: -; CDR3aa: CASSEGTGSDTQYF; CDR3nt: TGTGCCAGCAGTGAGGGGACAGGGTCAGATACGCAGTATTTT
j_gene: TRBJ1-1; v_gene: TRBV30; d_gene: -; abundance: -; CDR3aa: CAWSLFSGSFEMNTEAFF; CDR3nt: TGTGCCTGGAGTTTGTTTAGTGGTTCTTTCGAAATGAACACTGAAGCTTTCTTT
j_gene: TRBJ2-7; v_gene: TRBV4-1; d_gene: -; abundance: -; CDR3aa: CASSPALQGYEQYF; CDR3nt: TGCGCCAGCAGCCCCGCACTACAGGGCTACGAGCAGTACTTC
j_gene: TRBJ2-3; v_gene: TRBV13; d_gene: -; abundance: -; CDR3aa: CASSLALLGHTDTQYF; CDR3nt: TGTGCCAGCAGCTTAGCCCTCCTGGGACACACAGATACGCAGTATTTT
j_gene: TRBJ1-1; v_gene: TRBV19; d_gene: -; abundance: once; CDR3aa: CASSIGRGNTEAFF; CDR3nt: TGTGCCAGTAGTATAGGGAGGGGGAACACTGAAGCTTTCTTT
j_gene: TRBJ1-5; v_gene: TRBV5-1; d_gene: TRBD1; abundance: -; CDR3aa: CASSLEGQGDQPQHF; CDR3nt: TGCGCCAGCAGCTTGGAGGGACAGGGAGACCAGCCCCAGCATTTT
j_gene: TRBJ1-6; v_gene: TRBV5-5; d_gene: TRBD1; abundance: -; CDR3aa: CASSSKTIGTENNNSPLHF; CDR3nt: TGTGCCAGCAGCTCAAAAACGATCGGGACAGAAAATAATAATTCACCCCTCCACTTT
j_gene: TRBJ2-7; v_gene: TRBV9; d_gene: -; abundance: -; CDR3aa: CASSPSGAYEQYF; CDR3nt: TGTGCCAGCAGCCCCAGCGGTGCCTACGAGCAGTACTTC
j_gene: TRBJ2-2; v_gene: TRBV4-3; d_gene: -; abundance: -; CDR3aa: CASSQDRGLAEITGELFF; CDR3nt: TGCGCCAGCAGCCAAGATCGGGGGTTAGCGGAAATAACCGGGGAGCTGTTTTTT
j_gene: TRBJ2-1; v_gene: TRBV18; d_gene: -; abundance: -; CDR3aa: CASSPVTTPRSSYNEQFF; CDR3nt: TGTGCCAGCTCACCCGTCACGACTCCACGGAGCTCCTACAATGAGCAGTTCTTC
j_gene: TRBJ1-6; v_gene: TRBV4-1; d_gene: TRBD1; abundance: -; CDR3aa: CASSLDRANSPLHF; CDR3nt: TGCGCCAGCAGTCTGGACAGGGCGAATTCACCCCTCCACTTT
j_gene: TRBJ2-6; v_gene: TRBV6-5; d_gene: -; abundance: -; CDR3aa: CASKPESSGANVLTF; CDR3nt: TGTGCCAGCAAGCCCGAGAGTTCTGGGGCCAACGTCCTGACTTTC
j_gene: TRBJ1-1; v_gene: TRBV2; d_gene: -; abundance: -; CDR3aa: CASRDSDTEAFF; CDR3nt: TGTGCCAGCAGGGACAGCGACACTGAAGCTTTCTTT
j_gene: TRBJ1-2; v_gene: TRBV5-6; d_gene: TRBD1; abundance: -; CDR3aa: CASSSSGGRGYTF; CDR3nt: TGTGCCAGCAGCTCCTCAGGGGGCAGGGGCTACACCTTC
j_gene: TRBJ2-3; v_gene: TRBV10-1; d_gene: -; abundance: -; CDR3aa: CASSRDSSTDTQYF; CDR3nt: TGCGCCAGCAGCCGGGACTCCAGCACAGATACGCAGTATTTT
j_gene: TRBJ1-2; v_gene: TRBV27; d_gene: TRBD1; abundance: few; CDR3aa: CASSPSQGIGYGYTF; CDR3nt: TGTGCCAGCAGCCCCTCACAGGGGATTGGCTATGGCTACACCTTC
j_gene: TRBJ2-2; v_gene: TRBV5-1; d_gene: TRBD2; abundance: -; CDR3aa: CASSLGAGGTRNTGELFF; CDR3nt: TGCGCCAGCAGCTTGGGAGCGGGAGGAACAAGGAACACCGGGGAGCTGTTTTTT
j_gene: TRBJ2-1; v_gene: TRBV12-3/TRBV12-4; d_gene: TRBD2; abundance: -; CDR3aa: CASRSLAGQFF; CDR3nt: TGTGCCAGCCGGTCACTAGCGGGTCAGTTCTTC
j_gene: TRBJ2-3; v_gene: TRBV19; d_gene: -; abundance: -; CDR3aa: CASRPLATASTDTQYF; CDR3nt: TGTGCCAGTAGACCTCTAGCGACCGCTAGCACAGATACGCAGTATTTT
j_gene: TRBJ1-1; v_gene: TRBV6-6; d_gene: -; abundance: -; CDR3aa: CASSSRGENKAFF; CDR3nt: TGTGCCAGCAGTTCCCGGGGGGAGAACAAAGCTTTCTTT
j_gene: TRBJ1-4; v_gene: TRBV6-6; d_gene: -; abundance: -; CDR3aa: CASSYSRDEKLFF; CDR3nt: TGTGCCAGCAGTTACTCGAGGGATGAAAAACTGTTTTTT
j_gene: TRBJ2-3; v_gene: TRBV6-5; d_gene: TRBD2; abundance: -; CDR3aa: CASSYSGLASTDTQYF; CDR3nt: TGTGCCAGCAGTTACTCGGGACTAGCGTCCACAGATACGCAGTATTTT
j_gene: TRBJ2-5; v_gene: TRBV6-5; d_gene: TRBD1; abundance: -; CDR3aa: CASSHSGGQGGTQYF; CDR3nt: TGTGCCAGCAGCCATAGCGGGGGACAGGGGGGGACCCAGTACTTC
j_gene: TRBJ2-6; v_gene: TRBV11-2; d_gene: TRBD2; abundance: once; CDR3aa: CASSLTSGGPSGANVLTF; CDR3nt: TGTGCCAGCAGCTTAACTAGCGGGGGTCCATCTGGGGCCAACGTCCTGACTTTC
j_gene: TRBJ1-5; v_gene: TRBV19; d_gene: TRBD1; abundance: -; CDR3aa: CASSIGGDRGTIDFGPQHF; CDR3nt: TGTGCCAGTAGTATAGGCGGAGACAGGGGGACCATAGACTTTGGGCCCCAGCATTTT
j_gene: TRBJ1-2; v_gene: TRBV5-5; d_gene: TRBD1; abundance: -; CDR3aa: CASSPGQGGYGYTF; CDR3nt: TGTGCCAGCAGCCCGGGACAGGGTGGGTATGGCTACACCTTC
j_gene: TRBJ2-3; v_gene: TRBV7-6; d_gene: TRBD2; abundance: -; CDR3aa: CASSSPGGASGADTQYF; CDR3nt: TGTGCCAGCAGCTCCCCGGGGGGAGCTTCTGGGGCAGATACGCAGTATTTT
j_gene: TRBJ1-2; v_gene: TRBV3-1/TRBV3-2; d_gene: -; abundance: once; CDR3aa: CASSQGSRGNYGYTF; CDR3nt: TGTGCCAGCAGCCAGGGGTCCAGGGGTAACTATGGCTACACCTTC
j_gene: TRBJ2-1; v_gene: TRBV19; d_gene: -; abundance: -; CDR3aa: CASSIQPRTANEQFF; CDR3nt: TGTGCCAGTAGTATACAGCCCCGGACAGCGAATGAGCAGTTCTTC
j_gene: TRBJ1-1; v_gene: TRBV5-1; d_gene: -; abundance: -; CDR3aa: CASSPREGGNTEAFF; CDR3nt: TGCGCCAGCAGCCCCCGGGAGGGGGGGAACACTGAAGCTTTCTTT
j_gene: TRBJ2-3; v_gene: TRBV6-1; d_gene: TRBD2; abundance: -; CDR3aa: CASSETSGGPDTQYF; CDR3nt: TGTGCCAGCAGTGAGACTAGCGGGGGGCCAGATACGCAGTATTTT
j_gene: TRBJ1-5; v_gene: TRBV7-2; d_gene: -; abundance: -; CDR3aa: CASSLEGGLNNQPQHF; CDR3nt: TGTGCCAGCAGCCTAGAAGGAGGCCTTAACAATCAGCCCCAGCATTTT
j_gene: TRBJ1-6; v_gene: TRBV9; d_gene: -; abundance: -; CDR3aa: CASSAQAVSPLHF; CDR3nt: TGTGCCAGCAGCGCGCAGGCCGTTTCACCCCTCCACTTT
j_gene: TRBJ1-5; v_gene: TRBV3-1/TRBV3-2; d_gene: -; abundance: -; CDR3aa: CASSQDRNQPQHF; CDR3nt: TGTGCCAGCAGCCAAGATCGTAATCAGCCCCAGCATTTT
j_gene: TRBJ1-1; v_gene: TRBV2; d_gene: -; abundance: few; CDR3aa: CASSELADTEAFF; CDR3nt: TGTGCCAGCAGTGAATTGGCAGACACTGAAGCTTTCTTT
j_gene: TRBJ1-4; v_gene: TRBV3-1/TRBV3-2; d_gene: -; abundance: -; CDR3aa: CASSPDTGKRNEKLFF; CDR3nt: TGTGCCAGCAGCCCGGACACCGGCAAGCGAAATGAAAAACTGTTTTTT
j_gene: TRBJ1-1; v_gene: TRBV9; d_gene: TRBD1; abundance: -; CDR3aa: CASSAAGGASEAFF; CDR3nt: TGTGCCAGCAGCGCCGCAGGGGGTGCTTCTGAAGCTTTCTTT